The clone carrying this T cell receptor beta chain was observed at least ten times. The antigen is unknown. TCRdb independently ran MiXCR on the reads; one entry per CDR3 protein. The data show some 800,000 distinct CDR3 sequences, almost 30% seen once. The data are from a study of T cell repertoires in cytomegalovirus infection. Study-wide context: Well-studied HLA-B-restricted CMV epitopes were used in the study alongside recently identified HLA-C-restricted ones.

CDR1 and CDR2 from the germline V gene are SGHVS and FNYEAQ. The CDR3 is made up of 15 amino acids. V gave up 5 bases and J gave up 5 bases; unmatched junction bases: 6. This specimen was cultured CD8+ T cells from PBMCs, taken from culture after CMV antigen stimulation. The source is a human donor in good health (CMV status not recorded). Some clones in this sample may be carry-over from other donors' samples. The gene calls are TRBV7-6 and TRBJ2-1, with 10 bases fitting TRBD2. The CDR3 loop reads CASSRLAGANNEQFF. The CDR3 nucleotides read TGTGCCAGCAGCCGCCTAGCGGGGGCCAACAATGAGCAGTTCTTC.